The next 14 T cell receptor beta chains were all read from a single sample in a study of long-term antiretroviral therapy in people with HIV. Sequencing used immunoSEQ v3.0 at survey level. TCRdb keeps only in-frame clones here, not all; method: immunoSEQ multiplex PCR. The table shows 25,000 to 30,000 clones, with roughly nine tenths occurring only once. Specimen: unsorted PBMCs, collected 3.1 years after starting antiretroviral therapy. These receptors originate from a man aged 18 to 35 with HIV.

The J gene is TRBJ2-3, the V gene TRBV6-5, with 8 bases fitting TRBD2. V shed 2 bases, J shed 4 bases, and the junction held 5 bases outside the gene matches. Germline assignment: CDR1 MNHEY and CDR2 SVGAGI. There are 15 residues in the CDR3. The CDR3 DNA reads TGTGCCAGCAGTTACCTCGGGGGGGGTTCAGATACGCAGTATTTT. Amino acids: CASSYLGGGSDTQYF.

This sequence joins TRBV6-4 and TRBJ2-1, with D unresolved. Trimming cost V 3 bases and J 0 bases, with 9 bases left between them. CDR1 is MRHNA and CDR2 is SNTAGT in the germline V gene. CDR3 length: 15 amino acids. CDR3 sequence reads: CASSEEPSSYNEQFF. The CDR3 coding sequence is TGTGCCAGCAGTGAAGAACCGAGCTCCTACAATGAGCAGTTCTTC.

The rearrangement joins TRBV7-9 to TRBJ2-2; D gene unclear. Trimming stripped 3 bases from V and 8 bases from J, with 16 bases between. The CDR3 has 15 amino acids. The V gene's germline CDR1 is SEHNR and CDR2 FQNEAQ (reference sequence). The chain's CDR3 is CASSFPSLEAGELFF. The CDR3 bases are TGTGCCAGCAGCTTCCCCTCTTTAGAGGCAGGGGAGCTGTTTTTT. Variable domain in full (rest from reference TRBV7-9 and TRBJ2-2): DTGVSQNPRHKITKRGQNVTFRCDPISEHNRLYWYRQTLGQGPEFLTYFQNEAQLEKSRLLSDRFSAERPKGSFSTLEIQRTEQGDSAMYLCASSFPSLEAGELFFGEGSRLTVL.

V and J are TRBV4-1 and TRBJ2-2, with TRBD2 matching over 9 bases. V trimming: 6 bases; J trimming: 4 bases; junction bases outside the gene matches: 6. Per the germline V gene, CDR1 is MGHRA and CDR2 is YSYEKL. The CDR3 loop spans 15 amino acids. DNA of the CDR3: TGCGCCAGCAGTAAAGCGGGAGGCCTCACCGGGGAGCTGTTTTTT. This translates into CASSKAGGLTGELFF.

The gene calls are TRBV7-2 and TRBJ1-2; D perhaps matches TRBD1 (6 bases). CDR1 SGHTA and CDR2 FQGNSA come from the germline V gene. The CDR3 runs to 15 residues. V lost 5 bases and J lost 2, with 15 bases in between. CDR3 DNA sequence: TGTGCCAGCAGCGGCTACAGGGCTGGGAACTATGGCTACACCTTC. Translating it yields CASSGYRAGNYGYTF.

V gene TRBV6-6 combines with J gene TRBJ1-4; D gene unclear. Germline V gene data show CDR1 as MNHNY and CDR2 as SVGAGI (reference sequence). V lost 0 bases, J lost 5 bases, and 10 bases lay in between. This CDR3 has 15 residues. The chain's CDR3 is CASSYSQDPNEKLFF. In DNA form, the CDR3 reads TGTGCCAGCAGTTACTCACAAGACCCGAATGAAAAACTGTTTTTT.

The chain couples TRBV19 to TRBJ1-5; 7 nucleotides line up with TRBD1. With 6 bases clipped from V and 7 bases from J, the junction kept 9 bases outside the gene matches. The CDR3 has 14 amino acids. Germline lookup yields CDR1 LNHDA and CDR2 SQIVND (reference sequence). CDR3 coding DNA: TGTGCCAGTAGGAGACAGGGAAGGCAGCAGCCCCAGCATTTT. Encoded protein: CASRRQGRQQPQHF.

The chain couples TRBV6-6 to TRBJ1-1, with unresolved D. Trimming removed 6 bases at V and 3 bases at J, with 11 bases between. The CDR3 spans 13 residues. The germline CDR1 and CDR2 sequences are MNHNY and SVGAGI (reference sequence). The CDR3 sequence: CASSKEWDTEAFF. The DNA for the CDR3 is TGTGCCAGCAGCAAAGAATGGGACACTGAAGCTTTCTTT.

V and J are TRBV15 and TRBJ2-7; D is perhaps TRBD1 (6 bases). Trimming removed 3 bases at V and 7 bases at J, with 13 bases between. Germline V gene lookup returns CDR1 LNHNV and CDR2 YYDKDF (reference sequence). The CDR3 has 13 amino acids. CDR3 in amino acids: CATSREQGREQYF. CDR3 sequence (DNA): TGTGCCACCAGCAGGGAACAGGGAAGGGAGCAGTACTTC.

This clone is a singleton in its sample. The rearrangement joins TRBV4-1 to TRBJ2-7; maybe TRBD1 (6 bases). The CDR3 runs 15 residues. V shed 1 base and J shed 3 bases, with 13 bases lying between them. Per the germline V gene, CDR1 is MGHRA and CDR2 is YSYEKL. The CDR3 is CASSQGQAAYYEQYF. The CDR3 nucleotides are TGCGCCAGCAGCCAAGGACAGGCGGCCTACTACGAGCAGTACTTC.

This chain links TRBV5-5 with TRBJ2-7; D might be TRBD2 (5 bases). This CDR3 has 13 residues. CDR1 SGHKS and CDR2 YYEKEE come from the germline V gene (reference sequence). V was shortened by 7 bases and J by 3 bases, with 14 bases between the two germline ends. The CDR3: CASGLAGHYEQYF. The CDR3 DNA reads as TGTGCCAGCGGGCTAGCCGGGCACTACGAGCAGTACTTC.

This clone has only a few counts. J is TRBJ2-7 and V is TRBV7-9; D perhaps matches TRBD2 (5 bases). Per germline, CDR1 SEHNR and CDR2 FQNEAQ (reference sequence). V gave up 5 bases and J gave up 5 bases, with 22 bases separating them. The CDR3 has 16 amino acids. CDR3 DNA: TGTGCCAGCAGCCTCCACCGGGCGGGCTCTCTCGACGAGCAGTACTTC. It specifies CASSLHRAGSLDEQYF.

CDR3 sequence: CASSGRGGLMETQYF. CDR3 coding DNA: TGTGCCAGCAGCGGCCGAGGGGGGCTGATGGAGACCCAGTACTTC. This rearrangement joins TRBV9 to TRBJ2-5; TRBD1 or TRBD2 may be the D gene (6 bases each). From germline, CDR1 is SGDLS and CDR2 YYNGEE. Between the trimmed V and J ends, which lost 3 bases and 5 bases, there was a span of 17 bases. The CDR3 runs to 15 residues.

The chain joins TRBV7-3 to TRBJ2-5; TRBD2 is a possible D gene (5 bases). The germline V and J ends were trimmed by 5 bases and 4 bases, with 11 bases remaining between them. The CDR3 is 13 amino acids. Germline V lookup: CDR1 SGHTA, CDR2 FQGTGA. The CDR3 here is CASSGSGRETQYF. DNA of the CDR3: TGTGCCAGCAGCGGGAGTGGCCGAGAGACCCAGTACTTC.